These 5 T cell receptor beta chains were sequenced from one sample in a study of spatial heterogeneity in lung cancer. Using its own MiXCR run on the 5' RACE reads, TCRdb lists one record per CDR3 protein. The table shows about 120,000 distinct CDR3 sequences, with less than 15% occurring only once. Regarding time point: blood at routine non-recurrence follow-up after resection. Researchers sequenced whole RNA taken from tumor, nontumor lung or frozen PBMC without sorting. This specimen was PBMCs, taken at follow-up. All receptors come from a male donor with early-stage non-small cell lung cancer.

Many counts were recorded for this clonotype. V and J are TRBV7-2 and TRBJ1-2; 9 nucleotides match TRBD1. Germline V lookup: CDR1 SGHTA, CDR2 FQGNSA. The trim removed 1 base at V and 4 bases at J, leaving 13 bases unmatched. This CDR3 region has 18 residues. CDR3 amino acids: CASSLVAHRGRASYGYTF. The CDR3 DNA is TGTGCCAGCAGCTTAGTGGCTCACAGGGGGCGAGCCAGCTATGGCTACACCTTC.

The rearrangement uses TRBV6-2 or TRBV6-3 and TRBJ2-7; 8 bases line up with TRBD1. V gave up 8 bases and J gave up 3 bases; unmatched junction bases: 3. CDR3 length equals 12 residues. Germline V lookup: CDR1 MNHEY, CDR2 SVGEGT. CDR3 sequence: CASCDRGYEQYF. The CDR3 DNA follows: TGTGCCAGCTGTGACAGGGGCTACGAGCAGTACTTC.

The chain carries TRBV6-5 and TRBJ1-4, with D possibly TRBD1 on 6 matching bases. Germline CDR1 is MNHEY and CDR2 is SVGAGI. The V gene lost 0 bases and the J gene lost 4 bases, with 9 bases spanning the gap. The CDR3 is 15 residues long. The chain's CDR3 is CASSYSTGRNEKLFF. CDR3 coding DNA: TGTGCCAGCAGTTACTCGACAGGCCGTAATGAAAAACTGTTTTTT.

The sample holds a few counts of this clonotype. The chain couples TRBV7-9 to TRBJ1-1; D is undetermined. The CDR3 is 12 residues long. Looked up from germline, CDR1 is SEHNR and CDR2 is FQNEAQ (reference sequence). V was shortened by 8 bases and J by 1 base, with 8 bases between the two germline ends. The CDR3 reads CASGTQNTEAFF. CDR3 bases: TGTGCCAGCGGAACCCAGAACACTGAAGCTTTCTTT.

V and J are TRBV20-1 and TRBJ2-7, with D unclear. The germline V and J ends were trimmed by 7 bases and 0 bases, with 16 bases remaining between them. CDR3 size: 14 residues. CDR1 and CDR2 (germline): DFQATT, SNEGSKA (reference sequence). The CDR3: CSVEPRSGSYEQYF. The CDR3 nucleotides read TGCAGTGTCGAGCCCCGGTCGGGCTCCTACGAGCAGTACTTC.